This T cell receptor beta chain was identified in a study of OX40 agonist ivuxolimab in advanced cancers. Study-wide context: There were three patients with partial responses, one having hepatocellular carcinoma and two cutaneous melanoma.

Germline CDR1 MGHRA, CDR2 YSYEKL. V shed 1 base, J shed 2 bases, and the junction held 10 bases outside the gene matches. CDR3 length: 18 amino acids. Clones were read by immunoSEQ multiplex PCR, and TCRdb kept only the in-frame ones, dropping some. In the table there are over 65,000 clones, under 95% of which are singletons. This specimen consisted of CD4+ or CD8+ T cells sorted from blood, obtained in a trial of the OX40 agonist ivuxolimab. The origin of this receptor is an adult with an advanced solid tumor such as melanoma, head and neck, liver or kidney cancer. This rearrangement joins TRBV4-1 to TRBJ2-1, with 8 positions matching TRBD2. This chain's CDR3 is CASSQVFLQRGPYNEQFF. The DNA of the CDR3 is TGCGCCAGCAGCCAAGTATTTCTTCAGCGGGGGCCCTACAATGAGCAGTTCTTC.